Listed below are T cell receptor beta chains from one sample, sequenced in a study of blood T cells in healthy people across ages. TCRdb recomputed calls from the 5' RACE reads with MiXCR, one row per CDR3 protein. The repertoire holds 790,000 or so distinct CDR3 sequences, about 56% seen once, with approximately 24% in the top ten. Sample: blood. Source of these receptors: a man in his forties in good health. Both conserved end residues are part of each CDR3. Fields, in order: V gene, clone size, J gene, CDR3 protein. Size tells how often a clone was seen (once, few, many) or the class of an expanded clone, and some rows leave it out.

>TRBV7-9|few|TRBJ1-2
CASSLVAGLINGYTF
>TRBV6-2/TRBV6-3|once|TRBJ1-2
CASSYSPAGGGGDGYTF
>TRBV29-1|many|TRBJ2-3
CSVEFRGTDTQYF
>TRBV7-6|NA|TRBJ2-6
CASSLGQGDSGANVLTF
>TRBV4-1|once|TRBJ2-7
CASSHTSGGSYEQYF
>TRBV5-1|NA|TRBJ2-7
CASRASWEQYF
>TRBV18|NA|TRBJ1-2
CASSPPGGYTF
>TRBV7-2|few|TRBJ2-7
CASSSDFSEQYF
>TRBV7-2|few|TRBJ1-2
CASSLARGADGYTF
>TRBV7-2|NA|TRBJ1-5
CASSFGTGNQPQHF
>TRBV29-1|NA|TRBJ1-2
CSVRPSGNYGYTF
>TRBV25-1|few|TRBJ2-3
CASRPGQVLVADTQYF
>TRBV28|NA|TRBJ1-6
CASSPFRGSSYNSPLHF
>TRBV27|NA|TRBJ2-1
CASRSGGGYNEQFF
>TRBV25-1|NA|TRBJ2-1
CASRDPGWNEQFF
>TRBV15|few|TRBJ2-2
CATSADRDLGELFF
>TRBV20-1|NA|TRBJ2-7
CSATPGTSTHEQYF
>TRBV7-2|NA|TRBJ1-1
CASSFSTGAGEAFF
>TRBV21-1|NA|TRBJ2-5
CASSNDRPETQYF
>TRBV24-1|once|TRBJ2-1
CATSNPLKTVYNEQFF
>TRBV7-2|NA|TRBJ2-1
CASSQSTMGPNEQFF
>TRBV5-1|NA|TRBJ2-3
CASSLDLTGDTQYF
>TRBV5-1|NA|NA
CASIPQAGADEQYF
>TRBV20-1|NA|TRBJ2-4
CSATTSGSSQNIQYF
>TRBV27|NA|TRBJ2-7
CASTNPLTYEQYF
>TRBV6-2/TRBV6-3|NA|TRBJ1-1
CASSYTPGVGNTEAFF
>TRBV4-3|few|TRBJ2-7
CASSQEVGGTYEQYF
>TRBV28|NA|TRBJ1-3
CASSLWGGQDSGNTIYF
>TRBV6-6|NA|TRBJ2-5
CASSCGPETQYF
>TRBV6-5|many|TRBJ2-3
CASSYSYGTDTQYF
>TRBV20-1|NA|TRBJ2-1
CSARQSGIGYNEQFF